This entry concerns a single T cell receptor (beta chain). This entry belongs to a study of blood T cell repertoires in COVID-19. The wider study: T cells, B-cell-depleted T cells, or PBMCs provided the cDNA or gDNA that served as material.

Cohort assignment relied on participant-reported clinical history. Profiled with immunoSEQ multiplex PCR; TCRdb holds only in-frame clones, not every one. The table lists around 200,000 clones, approximately 90% of them singletons, with 1.2% in the top ten. The germline gives CDR1 SGHDT, CDR2 YYEEEE. V lost 0 bases and J lost 8, with 14 bases in between. The CDR3 has 14 amino acids. V and J are TRBV5-6 and TRBJ1-1, with D possibly matching TRBD1 (5 bases). The clonotype originates from a man aged 25-40 years who had recovered from COVID-19. The sequenced material came from PBMCs or T cells enriched from blood (not recorded which). The CDR3 sequence is CASSLAPRAREAFF. CDR3 coding DNA: TGTGCCAGCAGCTTGGCCCCCAGGGCGAGGGAAGCTTTCTTT.